This TCR beta chain came from a study of response to subunit inactivated influenza vaccine. In TCRdb, the RT-PCR reads were re-called with MiXCR into one record per CDR3 protein. Here the sample spans about 620,000 distinct CDR3 sequences, about 11% being singletons. With 2 bases removed from V and 4 bases from J, the gap between germline ends came to 30 bases. CDR3 size: 20 residues. This sample also belongs to another study, concerning T cells expressing NK-cell markers. From that second work: Beta-chain TCR cDNA was generated via 5'RACE template switching with UMIs. The authors applied an anti-gamma-delta TCR antibody in several experiments, and it restricted sorting to alpha-beta TCR T cells. HCMV specificity of expanded NKG2C+ T cell clones remained unclear.

The receptor's source is a man in his fifties who received an inactivated influenza vaccine. This chain uses TRBV12-3 or TRBV12-4 with TRBJ2-7; D possibly matches TRBD1 or TRBD2 (6 bases each). Sequencing used PBMCs from blood, obtained on the day of vaccination. The CDR3 sequence: CASSLYLGMRDTSPIYEQYF. CDR3 DNA: TGTGCCAGCAGTTTATACCTTGGCATGCGGGACACAAGTCCTATTTACGAGCAGTACTTC.